Below are 24 T cell receptor beta chains sequenced from a single sample in a study of OX40 agonist ivuxolimab in advanced cancers. This table comes from immunoSEQ multiplex PCR, and its TCRdb copy is limited to in-frame clones, with some not included. The data hold tens of thousands of clones, with approximately 90% observed a single time. This specimen was CD4+ or CD8+ T cells sorted from blood, taken in a trial of the OX40 agonist ivuxolimab. All receptors come from an adult with an advanced solid tumor such as melanoma, head and neck, liver or kidney cancer.

This sequence joins TRBV15 and TRBJ1-6; D remains unclear. Germline lookup yields CDR1 LNHNV and CDR2 YYDKDF (reference sequence). This CDR3 comprises 15 residues. The V end was cut by 0 bases, the J end by 9 bases, with 12 bases between. The CDR3 sequence: CATSRDEVTGSPLHF. The CDR3, as DNA: TGTGCCACCAGCAGAGATGAAGTGACGGGTTCACCCCTCCACTTT.

This rearrangement joins TRBV6-1 to TRBJ1-2; 11 bases map to TRBD1. This CDR3 contains 15 residues. Germline trimming cut 2 bases from V and 4 bases from J; bases unmatched to any gene: 3. CDR1 is MNHNS and CDR2 is SASEGT in the germline V gene. For the CDR3, the DNA is TGTGCCAGCAGTGAACTTGGACAGGGGGCCTATGGCTACACCTTC. Protein: CASSELGQGAYGYTF.

This rearrangement joins TRBV5-5 to TRBJ2-5; D remains ambiguous. Germline CDR1 and CDR2: SGHKS and YYEKEE (reference sequence). The CDR3 consists of 13 residues. With 1 base removed from V and 2 bases from J, the gap between germline ends came to 6 bases. The CDR3 is CASSLTVQETQYF. As DNA, the CDR3 is TGTGCCAGCAGCTTGACAGTGCAAGAGACCCAGTACTTC.

This clone was picked up one time. The V call is TRBV6-1, the J call TRBJ2-4; D is uncertain. Looked up from germline, CDR1 is MNHNS and CDR2 is SASEGT. The length of the CDR3 is 13 residues. V was clipped by 3 bases and J by 6 bases, with 9 bases between them. The CDR3 nucleotides read TGTGCCAGCAGTGAGAGAACGGTAAACATTCAGTACTTC. Translated: CASSERTVNIQYF.

V and J are TRBV5-1 and TRBJ1-5, with 11 bases aligning to TRBD1. J was trimmed by 6 bases and V by 3 bases; bases with no gene match: 2. From germline, CDR1 is SGHRS and CDR2 YFSETQ. This CDR3 is 14 amino acids long. The CDR3 DNA follows: TGCGCCAGCAGCTCCGGGACAGGGGGTCAGCCCCAGCATTTT. It specifies CASSSGTGGQPQHF.

The chain employs TRBV6-1 and TRBJ1-3, with 7 bases identical to TRBD1. Germline CDR1 is MNHNS and CDR2 is SASEGT. The V segment lost 4 bases and the J segment 0 bases; nucleotides outside the gene matches: 9. The CDR3 loop spans 17 amino acids. Here the CDR3 reads CASSGAGGLRSGNTIYF. The CDR3 DNA is TGTGCCAGCAGTGGCGCAGGGGGACTCCGCTCTGGAAACACCATATATTTT.

The J gene is TRBJ2-6, the V gene TRBV11-2, with D uncertain. There are 13 residues in the CDR3. With 5 bases removed from V and 4 bases from J, the gap between germline ends came to 6 bases. CDR1 and CDR2 (germline): SGHAT, FQNNGV. The CDR3 protein is CASSRSGANVLTF. In DNA, the CDR3 is TGTGCCAGCAGCCGGTCCGGGGCCAACGTCCTGACTTTC.

This clone was observed once. The gene calls are TRBV2 and TRBJ1-2; D remains ambiguous. The CDR3 is made up of 13 amino acids. Germline CDR1 and CDR2: SNHLY and FYNNEI. V was clipped by 0 bases and J by 0 bases, with 2 bases between them. In DNA, the CDR3 is TGTGCCAGCAGTGAAGCTCCTAACTATGGCTACACCTTC. Translated: CASSEAPNYGYTF.

This clone was counted only a few times. V and J are TRBV6-5 and TRBJ2-5; D is uncertain. The CDR3 spans 12 residues. Trimming removed 0 bases at V and 3 bases at J, with 2 bases between. Germline values: CDR1 MNHEY, CDR2 SVGAGI. CDR3 coding DNA: TGTGCCAGCAGTTACTCGAAAGAGACCCAGTACTTC. Amino acid sequence: CASSYSKETQYF.

The chain is built from TRBV6-4 and TRBJ2-2; a possible D gene is TRBD1 (6 bases). This CDR3 has 17 amino acids. Germline CDR1 MRHNA, CDR2 SNTAGT. V lost 10 bases to trimming and J lost 3 bases, with 24 bases between them. Here the CDR3 DNA reads TGTGCCAAAAATTTCAGACAGGTTTGTAGGGACACCGGGGAGCTGTTTTTT. It specifies CAKNFRQVCRDTGELFF.

The V and J genes are TRBV19 and TRBJ1-2; weak D call: TRBD1 (5 bases). Looked up from germline, CDR1 is LNHDA and CDR2 is SQIVND (reference sequence). The CDR3 has 13 amino acids. The V end lost 8 bases, the J end lost 5 bases, and 15 bases lay between the germline ends. Here the CDR3 reads CASSWGLGYGYTF. The CDR3 bases are TGTGCCAGTTCATGGGGCCTGGGTTATGGCTACACCTTC.

The rearrangement uses TRBV2 and TRBJ2-1; D might be TRBD1 (6 bases). CDR1 and CDR2 from the germline V gene are SNHLY and FYNNEI. The V and J ends lost 6 bases and 2 bases respectively, with 11 bases between them. This CDR3 is 14 amino acids long. DNA of the CDR3: TGTGCCAGCAGACGGACAGCTCCCTACAATGAGCAGTTCTTC. Amino acids: CASRRTAPYNEQFF.

This CDR3 is CASSYSVFSSGYTF. The DNA of the CDR3 is TGTGCCAGCAGTTACTCAGTTTTCTCTAGTGGCTACACCTTC. This rearrangement joins TRBV6-5 to TRBJ1-2, with unresolved D. This CDR3 has 14 residues. Per the germline V gene, CDR1 is MNHEY and CDR2 is SVGAGI. V was trimmed by 0 bases and J by 7 bases, leaving 12 bases between them.

The chain joins TRBV7-2 to TRBJ2-7, with D hard to call. Germline V lookup: CDR1 SGHTA, CDR2 FQGNSA. With 4 bases removed from V and 2 bases from J, the gap between germline ends came to 12 bases. CDR3 length: 14 residues. DNA for the CDR3: TGTGCCAGCAGCTCCCGGGCTCCTACCTACGAGCAGTACTTC. Its translation is CASSSRAPTYEQYF. The variable domain in full, with the rest retrieved from reference TRBV7-2 and TRBJ2-7, is GAGVSQSPSNKVTEKGKDVELRCDPISGHTALYWYRQSLGQGLEFLIYFQGNSAPDKSGLPSDRFSAERTGGSVSTLTIQRTQQEDSAVYLCASSSRAPTYEQYFGPGTRLTVT.

This clone was observed a single time. The gene calls are TRBV5-1 and TRBJ2-2; D is uncertain. Germline CDR1 is SGHRS and CDR2 is YFSETQ. The V gene lost 0 bases and the J gene lost 6 bases, with 12 bases spanning the gap. CDR3 length: 15 residues. CDR3 sequence reads: CASSLEGPRAGELFF. The CDR3 region has the DNA TGCGCCAGCAGCTTGGAAGGGCCTAGGGCCGGGGAGCTGTTTTTT.

The chain has TRBV2 and TRBJ2-5, with 8 bases lining up with TRBD2. Germline loops: CDR1 SNHLY, CDR2 FYNNEI. The CDR3 length is 15 residues. Trimming cost V 6 bases and J 5 bases; bases outside gene matches: 11. This CDR3 is CASRGTRATPETQYF. The CDR3, as DNA: TGTGCCAGCAGGGGGACTAGGGCGACCCCTGAGACCCAGTACTTC.

The chain recombines TRBV28 with TRBJ2-5; possibly TRBD1 or TRBD2 for D (7 bases each). This CDR3 contains 17 residues. V lost 4 bases, J lost 4 bases, and 22 bases lay in between. CDR1 is MDHEN and CDR2 is SYDVKM in the germline V gene. CDR3 residues: CASSSQGGVHIRETQYF. CDR3 DNA: TGTGCCAGCAGTTCCCAGGGGGGGGTACACATTCGAGAGACCCAGTACTTC.

The J gene is TRBJ1-4, the V gene TRBV15; weak D call: TRBD1 (5 bases). This CDR3 has 15 residues. The V and J ends lost 0 bases and 8 bases respectively, with 13 bases between them. From germline, CDR1 is LNHNV and CDR2 YYDKDF (reference sequence). CDR3 bases: TGTGCCACCAGCAGAGATACGGGGGTTTTCGAAAAACTGTTTTTT. Translating gives CATSRDTGVFEKLFF.

The genes are TRBV10-3 and TRBJ1-5; 9 bases map to TRBD1. V lost 0 bases to trimming and J lost 2 bases; unmatched junction nucleotides: 5. Germline V gene data show CDR1 as ENHRY and CDR2 as SYGVKD. The CDR3 length is 17 residues. CDR3 sequence: CAISESTGGKGNQPQHF. The CDR3 DNA follows: TGTGCCATCAGTGAGTCGACAGGGGGAAAGGGCAATCAGCCCCAGCATTTT.

The CDR3 here is CAISDSDGQGGLDGYTF. The CDR3 DNA is TGTGCCATCAGTGATAGTGATGGACAGGGAGGTTTGGATGGCTACACCTTC. The chain combines TRBV10-3 with TRBJ1-2; the match to TRBD1 covers 8 bases. The CDR3 is made up of 17 amino acids. CDR1 and CDR2 (germline): ENHRY, SYGVKD. With V trimmed by 3 bases and J by 6 bases, 15 bases remained unmatched.

This clone turned up a few times. V and J are TRBV6-6 and TRBJ2-7, with D possibly matching TRBD2 (6 bases). V lost 9 bases and J lost 0, with 15 bases in between. The germline V gene encodes CDR1 MNHNY and CDR2 SVGAGI (reference sequence). The CDR3 is 14 residues long. The DNA for the CDR3 is TGTGCCAGTCACCGGGACTCCCGCTCCTACGAGCAGTACTTC. Translation: CASHRDSRSYEQYF.

The V and J genes are TRBV5-1 and TRBJ1-2; no clear D. V was trimmed by 0 bases and J by 0 bases, leaving 6 bases between them. The CDR3 is 14 amino acids. Looked up from germline, CDR1 is SGHRS and CDR2 is YFSETQ. The CDR3 nucleotides are TGCGCCAGCAGCTTGGACGGAGCTAACTATGGCTACACCTTC. The encoded protein is CASSLDGANYGYTF.

The rearrangement links TRBV27 to TRBJ2-2, with TRBD2 identical over 7 bases. The V gene's germline CDR1 is MNHEY and CDR2 SMNVEV (reference sequence). V lost 3 bases, J lost 3 bases, and 7 bases stayed unmatched. The CDR3 is made up of 16 amino acids. The chain's CDR3 is CASSFYPSGYTGELFF. As DNA, the CDR3 is TGTGCCAGCAGTTTCTATCCTAGCGGCTACACCGGGGAGCTGTTTTTT.

V and J are TRBV10-1 and TRBJ1-1, with D perhaps TRBD1 (5 bases). Germline-derived CDR1 and CDR2 are WNHNN and SYGVQD (reference sequence). With 5 bases removed from V and 7 bases from J, the gap between germline ends came to 11 bases. This CDR3 spans 12 amino acids. The chain's CDR3 is CASSLGTGEAFF. CDR3 coding DNA: TGCGCCAGCAGTCTAGGGACGGGTGAAGCTTTCTTT.